These T cell receptor beta chains were read from a single sample in a study of tumor-infiltrating lymphocytes in primary liver carcinoma. A single record per CDR3 protein comes from TCRdb applying MiXCR to the multiplex PCR reads. Of 300,000 to 400,000 distinct CDR3 sequences detected, about 60% appear once; the ten largest clones hold roughly 8.6%. Sequencing used peripheral blood. These receptors were obtained from a middle-aged man with primary liver carcinoma and hepatitis B virus infection. Both conserved end residues are part of each CDR3. Each record gives: D gene, clone size, V gene, J gene, CDR3 DNA, CDR3 protein. The D gene is left open where the match is weak. Clone size is shown for a subset of rows, as once, few, many or a class of expanded clone.

TRBD1	many	TRBV6-6	TRBJ1-3	TGTGCCAGCAACGGACAGGGTCTCTCTGGAAACACCATATATTTT	CASNGQGLSGNTIYF
TRBD2	few	TRBV4-3	TRBJ2-1	TGCGCCAGCAGCACAACCGGGACTAGCAGAAACAATGAGCAGTTCTTC	CASSTTGTSRNNEQFF
.	.	TRBV6-6	TRBJ1-2	TGTGCCAGCACCTTACAGTCGGACAGCTATGGCTACACCTTC	CASTLQSDSYGYTF
.	.	TRBV7-8	TRBJ2-5	TGTGCCAGCAGCTTAGCAGCGACAGAACAAGAGACCCAGTACTTC	CASSLAATEQETQYF
.	many	TRBV6-1	TRBJ1-5	TGTGCCAGCAAGCAGCAGGGGAGTTTGGATCAGCCCCAGCATTTT	CASKQQGSLDQPQHF
TRBD2	.	TRBV30	TRBJ2-7	TGTGTCTGGGCTAGCGGTGGCGAGCAGTACTTC	CVWASGGEQYF
TRBD1	few	TRBV7-8	TRBJ2-5	TGTGCCAGCAGCTTAGGTGGGACAGGGAAGGAGACCCAGTACTTC	CASSLGGTGKETQYF
TRBD1	many	TRBV6-5	TRBJ2-2	TGTGCCAGCAGACCAAAGACAGGGGGGTTCTACGGGGAGCTGTTTTTT	CASRPKTGGFYGELFF
TRBD2	few	TRBV28	TRBJ2-2	TGTGCCAGCGGGGCTAGCGGGAGACACACCGGGGAGCTGTTTTTT	CASGASGRHTGELFF
TRBD1	many	TRBV4-3	TRBJ1-5	TGCGCCAGCAGCCAAGATTGGAGGGGGCTGCAGCCCCAGCATTTT	CASSQDWRGLQPQHF
TRBD2	.	TRBV29-1	TRBJ2-1	TGCAGCGTTGGAGCGGGGTTGGGGGGATCCTACAATGGGCAGTTCTTC	CSVGAGLGGSYNGQFF
TRBD2	.	TRBV7-8	TRBJ2-3	TGTGCCAGCAGCTTAGTCGCTAGCGGGTCGACAGATACGCAGTATTTT	CASSLVASGSTDTQYF
TRBD2	.	TRBV11-2	TRBJ2-3	TGTACCAGCAGCTTCTCCGGGGTAGCGGGAGCGGATACGCAGTATTTT	CTSSFSGVAGADTQYF
TRBD1	many	TRBV6-5	TRBJ1-2	TGTGCCAGCAGTTGGTCCGGGACAGGGTCTGATGGCTACACCTTC	CASSWSGTGSDGYTF
.	.	TRBV11-1	TRBJ2-1	TGTGCCAACAGCGACTCTAGCTCATCCTATGATGAGCAGTTCTTC	CANSDSSSSYDEQFF
.	few	TRBV7-8	TRBJ2-3	TGTGCCAGCAGCTTAGAAGGGACGAGGGACATTGGTTCAGATACGCAGTATTTT	CASSLEGTRDIGSDTQYF
.	.	TRBV5-1	TRBJ1-1	TGCGCCAGCAGCTCCAAAGGGGGGGTAACTGAAGCTTTCTTT	CASSSKGGVTEAFF
TRBD1	many	TRBV29-1	TRBJ1-2	TGCAGCGCCCGACAGGGGGCTTCTAACTATGGCTACACCTTC	CSARQGASNYGYTF
TRBD2	few	TRBV6-1	TRBJ2-5	TGTGCCAGCAGCACCGCCTGGACTAGCGATAAAGAGACCCAGTACTTC	CASSTAWTSDKETQYF
.	many	TRBV6-2/TRBV6-3	TRBJ1-4	TGTGCCAGCAACCGAGGAGGAACTAATGAAAAACTGTTTTTT	CASNRGGTNEKLFF
.	.	TRBV6-2/TRBV6-3	TRBJ1-5	TGTGCCAGCAGTAGTACAGTCGGATTTCAGCCCCGGCATTTT	CASSSTVGFQPRHF
.	few	TRBV12-3/TRBV12-4	TRBJ2-5	TGTGCCAGCAGTCACAACAGGGGGGGGGAGACCCAGTACTTC	CASSHNRGGETQYF
TRBD2	many	TRBV6-6	TRBJ2-7	TGTGCCAGTCGAGCGGGGGGTTCCCTATACGAGCAGTACTTC	CASRAGGSLYEQYF